Here is one TCR beta chain with its context. Germline CDR1 reads MNHEY; CDR2 reads SMNVEV (reference sequence). Trimming took off 3 bases at V and 0 bases at J, with 5 bases between the two ends. The CDR3 is 13 amino acids. These data belong to a study of blood T cell repertoires in COVID-19. Turning to the study itself: Sites in the United States, Italy and Spain provided acute and convalescent COVID-19 samples. PBMCs, B-cell-depleted T cells, or T cells provided the cDNA or gDNA that made up the material.

Original handling: Nucleated cell number was recorded as an estimate derived from reference gene primer amplification. Clones were sequenced by immunoSEQ multiplex PCR, and TCRdb holds only the in-frame ones, with some missing. D and trimming were read from the DNA, whereas the V and J calls and clone size are those reported in that table. The sample comprises roughly 160,000 clones, 87% of which are singletons, and 3.9% rests with the top ten. The TCR comes from a woman in her sixties who had recovered from COVID-19. Input material: peripheral blood. This chain uses TRBV27 with TRBJ1-1; D is undetermined. The CDR3 loop is CASSFQVNTEAFF. The CDR3 DNA reads as TGTGCCAGCAGTTTCCAGGTGAACACTGAAGCTTTCTTT.